Sequencing of this T cell receptor (beta chain) was carried out in a study of cytotoxic CD8 clonotypes in ibrutinib-treated CLL. Study-wide background: Median treatment time before response sampling was over ten months, range 6 to 36.

This clone was recorded a few times. As yet, its antigen is unknown. Study-wide results and caveats: Among the clonotypes, public ones were uncommon and contracted or held stable on treatment.

Germline V gives CDR1 SNHLY, CDR2 FYNNEI. This CDR3 has 14 residues. Trimming cost V 4 bases and J 0 bases, with 10 bases left between them. The repertoire was sequenced with immunoSEQ multiplex PCR; TCRdb's copy has only in-frame clones and lacks some. The sample lists some 10,000 clones; around 85% were seen once. The sample consisted of PBMCs, taken at disease progression, from a patient treated with ibrutinib. The sequence was collected from a human donor with chronic lymphocytic leukemia. The chain links TRBV2 to TRBJ2-7; D is uncertain. CDR3 protein: CASSGPTPSYEQYF. For the CDR3, the DNA is TGTGCCAGCAGTGGCCCTACACCCTCCTACGAGCAGTACTTC.